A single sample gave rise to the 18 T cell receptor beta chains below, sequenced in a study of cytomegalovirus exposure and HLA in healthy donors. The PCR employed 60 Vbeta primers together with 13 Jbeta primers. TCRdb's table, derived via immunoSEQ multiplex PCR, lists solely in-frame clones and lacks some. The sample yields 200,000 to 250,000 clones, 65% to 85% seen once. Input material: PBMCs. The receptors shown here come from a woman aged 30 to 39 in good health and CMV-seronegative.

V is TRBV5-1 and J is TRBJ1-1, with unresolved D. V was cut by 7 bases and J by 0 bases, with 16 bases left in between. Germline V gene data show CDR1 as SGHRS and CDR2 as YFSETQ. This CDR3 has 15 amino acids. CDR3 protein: CASRLMITVNTEAFF. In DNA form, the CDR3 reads TGCGCCAGCCGATTGATGATTACAGTGAACACTGAAGCTTTCTTT.

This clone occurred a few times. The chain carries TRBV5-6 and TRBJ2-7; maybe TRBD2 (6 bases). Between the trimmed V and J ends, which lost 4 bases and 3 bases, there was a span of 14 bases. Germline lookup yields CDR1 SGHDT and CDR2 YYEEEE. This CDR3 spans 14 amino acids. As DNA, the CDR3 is TGTGCCAGCAGCCGTGGCGGGACGTACTACGAGCAGTACTTC. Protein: CASSRGGTYYEQYF.

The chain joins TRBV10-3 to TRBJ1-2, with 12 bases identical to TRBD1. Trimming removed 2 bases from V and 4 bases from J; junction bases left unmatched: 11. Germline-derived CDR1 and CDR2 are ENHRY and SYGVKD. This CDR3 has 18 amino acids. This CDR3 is CAISESVGGTGGIYGYTF. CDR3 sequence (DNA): TGTGCCATCAGTGAGAGTGTAGGCGGGACAGGGGGCATCTATGGCTACACCTTC.

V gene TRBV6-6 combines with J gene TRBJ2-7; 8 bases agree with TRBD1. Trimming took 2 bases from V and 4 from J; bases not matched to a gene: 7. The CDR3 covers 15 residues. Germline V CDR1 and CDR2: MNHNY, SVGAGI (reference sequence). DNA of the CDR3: TGTGCCAGCAGTTACCTCGGACAGGGACGGTACGAGCAGTACTTC. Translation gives CASSYLGQGRYEQYF.

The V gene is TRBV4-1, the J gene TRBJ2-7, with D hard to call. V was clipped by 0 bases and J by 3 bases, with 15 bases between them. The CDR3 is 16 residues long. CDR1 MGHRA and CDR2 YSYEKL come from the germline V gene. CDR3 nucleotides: TGCGCCAGCAGCCAAGATCCTCGAGGAGAAGGCTACGAGCAGTACTTC. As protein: CASSQDPRGEGYEQYF.

Here the CDR3 reads CASSALGQRYQPQHF. CDR3 DNA: TGTGCCAGTAGTGCTTTGGGACAACGATATCAGCCCCAGCATTTT. V and J are TRBV19 and TRBJ1-5; TRBD1 is a possible D gene (6 bases). The CDR3 is 15 amino acids. Between the trimmed V and J ends, which lost 5 bases and 5 bases, there was a span of 16 bases. CDR1 and CDR2 from the germline V gene are LNHDA and SQIVND (reference sequence).

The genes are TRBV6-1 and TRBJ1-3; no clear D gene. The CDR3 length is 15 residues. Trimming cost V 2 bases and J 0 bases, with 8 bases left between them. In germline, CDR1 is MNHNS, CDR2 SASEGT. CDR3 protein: CASSEPGYSGNTIYF. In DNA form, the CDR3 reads TGTGCCAGCAGTGAACCGGGATACTCTGGAAACACCATATATTTT.

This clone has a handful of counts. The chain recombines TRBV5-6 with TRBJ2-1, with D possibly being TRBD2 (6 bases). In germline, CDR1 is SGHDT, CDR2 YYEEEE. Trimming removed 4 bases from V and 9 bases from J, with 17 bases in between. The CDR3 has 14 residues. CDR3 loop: CASSPEGFLLEQFF. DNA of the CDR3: TGTGCCAGCAGCCCGGAGGGGTTTCTACTTGAGCAGTTCTTC. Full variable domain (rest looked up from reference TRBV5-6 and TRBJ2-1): DAGVTQSPTHLIKTRGQQVTLRCSPKSGHDTVSWYQQALGQGPQFIFQYYEEEERQRGNFPDRFSGHQFPNYSSELNVNALLLGDSALYLCASSPEGFLLEQFFGPGTRLTVL.

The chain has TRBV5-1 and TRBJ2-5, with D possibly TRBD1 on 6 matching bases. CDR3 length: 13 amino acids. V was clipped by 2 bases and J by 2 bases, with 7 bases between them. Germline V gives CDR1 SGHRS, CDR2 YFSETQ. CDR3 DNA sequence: TGCGCCAGCAGCTTCGGACAGCAAGAGACCCAGTACTTC. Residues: CASSFGQQETQYF.

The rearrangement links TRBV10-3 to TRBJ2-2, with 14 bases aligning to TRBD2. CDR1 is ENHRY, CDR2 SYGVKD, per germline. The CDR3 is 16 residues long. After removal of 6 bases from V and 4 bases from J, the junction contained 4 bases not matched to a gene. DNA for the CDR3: TGTGCCATCAGGGGAGGGACTAGCGGGAGCACCGGGGAGCTGTTTTTT. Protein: CAIRGGTSGSTGELFF.

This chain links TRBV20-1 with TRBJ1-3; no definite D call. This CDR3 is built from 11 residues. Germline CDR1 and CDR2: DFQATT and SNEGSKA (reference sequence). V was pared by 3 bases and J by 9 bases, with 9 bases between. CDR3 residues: CSASGYGTIYF. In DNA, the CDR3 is TGCAGTGCTAGTGGTTACGGCACCATATATTTT.

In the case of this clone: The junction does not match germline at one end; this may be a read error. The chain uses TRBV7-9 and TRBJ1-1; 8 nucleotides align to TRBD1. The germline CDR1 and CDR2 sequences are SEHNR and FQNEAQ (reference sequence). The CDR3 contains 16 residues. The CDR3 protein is CSSSLALKQGDTEAFF. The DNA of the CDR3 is TGTTCCAGCAGCTTAGCGTTGAAACAGGGGGACACTGAAGCTTTCTTT.

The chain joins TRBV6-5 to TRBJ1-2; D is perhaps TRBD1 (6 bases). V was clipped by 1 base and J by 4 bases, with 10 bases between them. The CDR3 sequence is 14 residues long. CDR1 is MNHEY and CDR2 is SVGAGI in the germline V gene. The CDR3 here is CASSYLTGGYGYTF. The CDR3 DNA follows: TGTGCCAGCAGTTACTTGACAGGCGGCTATGGCTACACCTTC.

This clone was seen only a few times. The DNA of the CDR3 is TGTGCCATCAGTGAGTATGGGACAGGTAATCAGCCCCAGCATTTT. Translation gives CAISEYGTGNQPQHF. V gene TRBV10-3 combines with J gene TRBJ1-5; the match to TRBD1 covers 8 bases. CDR3 size: 15 residues. With 1 base clipped from V and 4 bases from J, the junction kept 3 bases outside the gene matches. Germline-derived CDR1 and CDR2 are ENHRY and SYGVKD.

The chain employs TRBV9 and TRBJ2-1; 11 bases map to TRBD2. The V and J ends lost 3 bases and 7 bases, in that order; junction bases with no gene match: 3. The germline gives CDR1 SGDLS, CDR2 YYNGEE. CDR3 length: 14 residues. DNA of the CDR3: TGTGCCAGCAGCGGACTAGCGGGGTTTAATGAGCAGTTCTTC. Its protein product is CASSGLAGFNEQFF.

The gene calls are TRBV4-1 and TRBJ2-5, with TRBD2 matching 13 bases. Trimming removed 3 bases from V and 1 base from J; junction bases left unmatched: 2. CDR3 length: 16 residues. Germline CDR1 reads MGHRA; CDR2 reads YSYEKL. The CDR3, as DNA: TGCGCCAGCAGCCAGACTAGCGGGGGGCTCCAAGAGACCCAGTACTTC. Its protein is CASSQTSGGLQETQYF.

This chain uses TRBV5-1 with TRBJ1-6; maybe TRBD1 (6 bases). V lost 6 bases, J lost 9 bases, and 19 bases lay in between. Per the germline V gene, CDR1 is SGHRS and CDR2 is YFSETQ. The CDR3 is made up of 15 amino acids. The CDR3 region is CASNPTGHLGSPLHF. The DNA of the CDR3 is TGCGCCAGCAACCCGACAGGTCACCTGGGTTCACCCCTCCACTTT.

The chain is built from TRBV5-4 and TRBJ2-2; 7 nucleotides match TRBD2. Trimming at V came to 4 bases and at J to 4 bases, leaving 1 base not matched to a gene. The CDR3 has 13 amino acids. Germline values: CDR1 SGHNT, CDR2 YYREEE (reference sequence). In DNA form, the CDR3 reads TGTGCCAGCAGCGGGGGGGGCACCGGGGAGCTGTTTTTT. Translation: CASSGGGTGELFF.